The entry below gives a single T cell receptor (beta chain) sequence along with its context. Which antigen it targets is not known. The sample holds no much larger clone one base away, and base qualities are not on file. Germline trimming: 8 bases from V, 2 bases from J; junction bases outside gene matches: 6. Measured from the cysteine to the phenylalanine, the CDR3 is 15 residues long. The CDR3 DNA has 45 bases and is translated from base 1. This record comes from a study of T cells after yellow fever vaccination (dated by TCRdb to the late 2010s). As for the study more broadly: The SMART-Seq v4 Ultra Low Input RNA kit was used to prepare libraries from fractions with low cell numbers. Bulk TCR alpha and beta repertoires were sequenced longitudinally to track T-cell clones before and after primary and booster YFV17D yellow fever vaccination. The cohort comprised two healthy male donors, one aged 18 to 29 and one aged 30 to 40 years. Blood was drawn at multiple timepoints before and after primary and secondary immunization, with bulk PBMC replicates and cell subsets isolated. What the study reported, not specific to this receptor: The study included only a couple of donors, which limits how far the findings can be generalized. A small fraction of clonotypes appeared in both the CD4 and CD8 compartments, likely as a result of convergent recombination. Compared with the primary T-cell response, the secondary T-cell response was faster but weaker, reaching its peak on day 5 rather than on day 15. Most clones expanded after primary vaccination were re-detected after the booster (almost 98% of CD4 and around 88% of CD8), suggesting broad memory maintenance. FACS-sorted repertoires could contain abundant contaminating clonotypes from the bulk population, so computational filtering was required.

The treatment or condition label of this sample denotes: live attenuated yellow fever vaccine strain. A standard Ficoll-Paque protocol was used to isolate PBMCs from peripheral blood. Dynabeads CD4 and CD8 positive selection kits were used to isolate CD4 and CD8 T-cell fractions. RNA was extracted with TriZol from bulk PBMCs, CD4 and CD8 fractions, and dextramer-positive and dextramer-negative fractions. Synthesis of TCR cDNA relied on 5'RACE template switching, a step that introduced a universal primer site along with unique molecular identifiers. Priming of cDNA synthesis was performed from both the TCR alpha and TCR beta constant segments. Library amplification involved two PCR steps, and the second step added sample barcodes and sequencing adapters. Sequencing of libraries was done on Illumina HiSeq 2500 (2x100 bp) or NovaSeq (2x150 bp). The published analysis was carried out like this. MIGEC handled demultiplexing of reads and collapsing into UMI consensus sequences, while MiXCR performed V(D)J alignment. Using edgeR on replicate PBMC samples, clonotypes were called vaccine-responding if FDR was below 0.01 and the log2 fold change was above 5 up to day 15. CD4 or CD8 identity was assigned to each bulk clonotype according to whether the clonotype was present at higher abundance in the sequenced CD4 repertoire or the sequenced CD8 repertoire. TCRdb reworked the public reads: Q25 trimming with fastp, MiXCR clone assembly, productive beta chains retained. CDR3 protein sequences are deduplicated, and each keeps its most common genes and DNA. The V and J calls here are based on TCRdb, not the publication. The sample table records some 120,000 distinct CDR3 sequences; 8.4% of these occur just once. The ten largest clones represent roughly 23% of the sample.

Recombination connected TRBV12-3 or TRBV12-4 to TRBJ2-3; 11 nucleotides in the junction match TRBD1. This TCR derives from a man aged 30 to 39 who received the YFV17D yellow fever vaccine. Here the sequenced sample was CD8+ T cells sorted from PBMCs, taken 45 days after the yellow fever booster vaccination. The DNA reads TGTGCCAGCGTTCGGGACAGGGGGTACACAGATACGCAGTATTTT. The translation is CASVRDRGYTDTQYF.